This TCR beta chain was identified in a study of post-analysis software for immune sequencing data (dated by TCRdb to 2015 to 2017). Broadly, across the study: Relapsing-remitting, secondary progressive and progressive-relapsing multiple sclerosis were recorded as disease courses, and subtype annotation was lacking for some patients. The multiple sclerosis patient repertoires were compared with 11 previously published healthy control repertoires from donors aged about 6 to 28 years. A subset of samples was prepared in parallel using single-end sample barcoding, then pooled and co-amplified after Illumina adapter ligation.

Library prep was done by PCR. The sequencer was an Illumina HiSeq 2500. To reduce PCR and sequencing biases, unique molecular identifiers were built into the TCR beta cDNA libraries. Per 1 to 10 million input T cells, some 500,000 cDNA molecules were obtained, such that each molecule approximated one T cell. The patient libraries were prepared and sequenced with the same protocol used for the earlier healthy control dataset. Within a given batch, samples were prepared together, multiplexed and sequenced on the same HiSeq lane. The study's processing was this. Raw barcoded reads were processed with MIGEC, discarding single-read molecular identifier groups before consensus assembly and CDR3 extraction. Clonotype tables were post-analysed with VDJtools, and diversity was normalized by down-sampling all datasets to the smallest sample size. In repertoire overlap clustering, CDR3 amino acid sequences, but not nucleotide sequences, were matched to correct batch-related cross-sample contamination. TCRdb ran its own pipeline on the public reads, namely fastp trimming at Q25 and MiXCR clone calling, and kept in-frame beta chains. A single entry per CDR3 protein holds the most common genes and DNA from its merged rows. TCRdb assigned the V and J calls; the authors' analysis was not used. The sample includes approximately 690,000 distinct CDR3 sequences, with 59% observed a single time. About 11% of the sample comes from the top ten.

TCR beta repertoires were profiled from peripheral blood of 10 to 15 young patients with multiple sclerosis to demonstrate the VDJtools post-analysis software. The multiple sclerosis patients were children and adolescents between roughly 6 and 16 years of age. Study-level results and caveats: Four or five TRBV segments, including TRBV5-6, TRBV5-1 and TRBV20-1, were significantly more frequent in patients than controls. The multiple sclerosis patient group was slightly younger than the control group. Direct clustering with F measure showed strong co-clustering of samples prepared in the same batch, prompting a batch-effect correction. Normalized Chao1 diversity was significantly lower in multiple sclerosis patients than controls, suggesting substantial peripheral T-cell clonal expansion.

Counted from cysteine to phenylalanine, this CDR3 has 12 amino acids. CDR3 DNA only is kept here, 36 bases in frame from base 1. Deletion took 0 bases off V and 10 bases off J, with a span of 10 bases between the germline ends. CDR1 DFQATT and CDR2 SNEGSKA were looked up in the germline V gene (reference sequence). The sample holds many counts of this clonotype. Its antigen is unknown. Base qualities are not recorded, but no much larger clone differs from it by a single base. The sequence came from a girl aged 2 to 9 with multiple sclerosis. The chain is made from TRBV20-1 and TRBJ2-1, with no confident D gene call. The sequencing sample was made of blood. The nucleotide sequence reads TGCAGTGCTAGAGAGGGTGACACGGAGCAGTTCTTC. This gives the protein CSAREGDTEQFF.